The rows below give T cell receptor beta chains drawn from one sample of a study of human T cells and chemical hapten exposure. TCRdb re-analysed the RACE reads in MiXCR, keeping a single row per CDR3 protein. The sample consists of roughly 380,000 distinct CDR3 sequences, approximately 5% of them appearing once. The sample here was whole blood, taken in connection with sensitization to the hapten diphenylcyclopropenone (DPC). The receptor source for this set is a woman aged 45-60 years with alopecia areata. Some clones in this sample may be carry-over from other donors' samples. Each CDR3 is given with its conserved first and last residue. A D gene is named only where the DNA matches it firmly. The listing skips clone size in some rows; elsewhere it reads once, few, many or a size class.

j_call v_call clone_size d_call cdr3_aa cdr3_nt
TRBJ1-1 TRBV20-1 many . CSASHTAPKAFF TGCAGTGCTTCCCACACCGCTCCCAAAGCTTTCTTT
TRBJ1-5 TRBV5-6 . TRBD1 CASSWGQGSNQPQHF TGTGCCAGCAGCTGGGGACAGGGATCGAATCAGCCCCAGCATTTT
TRBJ2-1 TRBV3-1 many . CASSHLGYEQFF TGTGCCAGCAGCCATTTAGGATATGAGCAGTTCTTC
TRBJ2-1 TRBV5-5 few TRBD2 CASSYRLALLYEQFF TGTGCCAGCAGCTATCGACTAGCCCTACTGTATGAGCAGTTCTTC
TRBJ1-2 TRBV5-1 many . CASSLNGNYGYTF TGCGCCAGCAGCTTGAACGGAAACTATGGCTACACCTTC
TRBJ2-7 TRBV29-1 many . CSVRWTGREYEQYF TGCAGCGTGCGTTGGACAGGGAGGGAATACGAGCAGTACTTC
TRBJ1-4 TRBV7-8 many TRBD1 CASSLLGTGNEKLFF TGTGCCAGCAGCTTATTAGGGACAGGAAATGAAAAACTGTTTTTT
TRBJ2-3 TRBV13 many . CASSLIGQGAVAGGPDTDTQYF TGTGCCAGCAGCTTAATCGGACAGGGGGCCGTAGCGGGAGGGCCGGACACAGATACGCAGTATTTT
TRBJ1-3 TRBV6-1 . . CASSDRTPSGNTIYF TGTGCCAGCAGTGACAGGACACCCTCTGGAAACACCATATATTTT
TRBJ2-3 TRBV7-9 . TRBD2 CASSPGTIATDTQYF TGTGCCAGCAGCCCCGGGACTATCGCGACAGATACGCAGTATTTT
TRBJ2-1 TRBV7-2 few TRBD1 CASSSRDRDGQFF TGTGCCAGCAGCTCCCGGGACAGGGACGGGCAGTTCTTC
TRBJ2-7 TRBV5-6 many TRBD1 CASSLGRGLYEQYF TGTGCCAGCAGCTTAGGCAGGGGGCTGTACGAGCAGTACTTC
TRBJ1-4 TRBV7-3 few . CASSPRSSRQRSPKLFF TGTGCCAGCAGCCCCCGGAGCAGCCGTCAGAGGTCCCCGAAACTGTTTTTT
TRBJ2-2 TRBV2 many . CASRGPWRGRNTGELFF TGTGCCAGCAGGGGTCCTTGGAGGGGGCGAAACACCGGGGAGCTGTTTTTT
TRBJ1-1 TRBV6-2/TRBV6-3 . . CASSYSRGLSEAFF TGTGCCAGCAGTTACTCAAGGGGTCTCAGTGAAGCTTTCTTT
TRBJ1-2 TRBV20-1 . TRBD1 CSARERDRGRYGYTF TGCAGTGCTAGAGAGCGGGACAGGGGACGATATGGCTACACCTTC
TRBJ1-1 TRBV20-1 many TRBD1 CSAQGAARNTEAFF TGCAGTGCTCAGGGGGCGGCTAGGAACACTGAAGCTTTCTTT
TRBJ2-3 TRBV30 many TRBD2 CAGTPGTTGTDTQYF TGTGCCGGAACGCCCGGGACTACCGGCACAGATACGCAGTATTTT
TRBJ2-1 TRBV20-1 . TRBD2 CSARGTSGRIEQFF TGCAGTGCTAGAGGTACTAGCGGGAGAATTGAACAGTTCTTC
TRBJ2-3 TRBV15 . TRBD2 CATSMRTSGNTQYF TGTGCCACCAGCATGCGGACTAGCGGAAATACGCAGTATTTT
TRBJ2-1 TRBV28 few TRBD2 CASSLLASGSIHNEQFF TGTGCCAGCAGTTTACTTGCTAGCGGGAGCATCCACAATGAGCAGTTCTTC
TRBJ2-1 TRBV7-2 many . CASSLGTWGEQFF TGTGCCAGCAGCTTGGGCACTTGGGGTGAGCAGTTCTTC
TRBJ2-7 TRBV20-1 many . CSARGTTGLYEQYF TGCAGTGCTAGAGGCACGACAGGCCTTTACGAGCAGTACTTC
TRBJ1-5 TRBV20-1 . . CSAPMVPNQPQHF TGCAGTGCCCCCATGGTCCCCAATCAGCCCCAGCATTTT
TRBJ2-7 TRBV29-1 . TRBD1 CSVGAGTGVYEQYF TGCAGCGTGGGGGCCGGGACAGGGGTATACGAGCAGTACTTC
TRBJ1-5 TRBV30 many . CAWSVLENQQPQHF TGTGCCTGGAGTGTACTAGAAAATCAGCAGCCCCAGCATTTT
TRBJ2-7 TRBV10-3 many . CAISSQDSYEQYF TGTGCCATCAGTAGTCAGGACAGCTACGAGCAGTACTTC
TRBJ2-7 TRBV24-1 many . CATTDYLDSSYEQYF TGTGCCACCACCGATTATCTTGACAGCTCCTACGAGCAGTACTTC
TRBJ2-6 TRBV7-9 many TRBD1 CASSLTGAENVLTF TGTGCCAGCAGCCTAACAGGGGCGGAGAACGTCCTGACTTTC
TRBJ2-3 TRBV6-1 few TRBD1 CASTQTGTGDDF TGTGCCAGCACCCAAACCGGGACAGGGGACGATTTT
TRBJ2-3 TRBV7-6 many . CASSLQGRATDTQYF TGTGCCAGCAGCTTGCAGGGGAGGGCCACAGATACGCAGTATTTT
TRBJ2-5 TRBV27 many . CASSSLLGETQYF TGTGCCAGCAGTTCCCTCCTGGGGGAGACCCAGTACTTC
TRBJ1-3 TRBV18 . . CASSPQGPGNTIYF TGTGCCAGCTCACCGCAGGGTCCGGGAAACACCATATATTTT
TRBJ2-5 TRBV3-1 many . CASSQVRGETQYF TGTGCCAGCAGCCAAGTCCGGGGAGAGACCCAGTACTTC
TRBJ2-3 TRBV6-5 many . CASSYSRTVGGGDTQYF TGTGCCAGCAGTTACTCTAGGACAGTTGGGGGGGGAGATACGCAGTATTTT
TRBJ2-3 TRBV4-3 . TRBD2 CASSQVREVTDTQYF TGCGCCAGCAGCCAAGTGCGGGAGGTAACAGATACGCAGTATTTT
TRBJ2-1 TRBV19 many . CASADSSYNEQFF TGTGCCAGTGCAGATAGCTCCTACAATGAGCAGTTCTTC
TRBJ2-7 TRBV14 many . CASSPQGGQGEQYF TGTGCCAGCAGCCCTCAGGGGGGCCAGGGCGAGCAGTACTTC
TRBJ1-2 TRBV6-5 many TRBD1 CASTRTGGSYGYTF TGTGCCAGCACCCGGACAGGGGGCAGCTATGGCTACACCTTC
TRBJ2-3 TRBV5-1 many TRBD2 CASSSMGPGLGSTDTQYF TGCGCCAGCAGCTCGATGGGCCCGGGACTAGGCAGCACAGATACGCAGTATTTT
TRBJ2-3 TRBV5-1 many TRBD2 CASSLNSGGTDTQYF TGCGCCAGCAGCTTGAATAGCGGGGGCACAGATACGCAGTATTTT
TRBJ2-1 TRBV6-1 . TRBD2 CASSESGGAGSEQFF TGTGCCAGCAGTGAAAGCGGGGGGGCTGGGAGTGAGCAGTTCTTC
TRBJ2-1 TRBV7-2 few . CASSLGGRVLSSYNEQFF TGTGCCAGCAGCTTAGGAGGGCGAGTCTTAAGCTCCTACAATGAGCAGTTCTTC
TRBJ2-3 TRBV3-1 many . CASSQVLDTQYF TGTGCCAGCAGCCAAGTTCTAGATACGCAGTATTTT
TRBJ2-1 TRBV29-1 many . CSVASGKNEQFF TGCAGCGTTGCATCAGGGAAGAATGAGCAGTTCTTC